Listed below are T cell receptor beta chains from one sample, sequenced in a study of T cells in Graves' hyperthyroidism and ophthalmopathy. TCRdb independently ran MiXCR on the multiplex PCR reads; one entry per CDR3 protein. The repertoire consists of around 520,000 distinct CDR3 sequences, with approximately 14% occurring once and the leading ten covering more than 11%. The sequenced sample consisted of blood. The receptors stem from a woman aged 35 to 49 with Graves' hyperthyroidism. The CDR3 runs from the conserved cysteine through the conserved F or W. Each record gives: V gene, D gene, J gene, clone size, CDR3 DNA, CDR3 protein. A D gene is named only where the DNA matches it firmly. Some rows mark clone size as missing; the rest say once, few, many or name a class of expanded clone.

v_call: TRBV12-3/TRBV12-4; d_call: TRBD1; j_call: TRBJ1-2; clone_size: many; cdr3_nt: TGTGCCAGCAGTTTTCCCGGACAGGGGCCTGGCTACACCTTC; cdr3_aa: CASSFPGQGPGYTF
v_call: TRBV9; d_call: TRBD1; j_call: TRBJ2-1; clone_size: few; cdr3_nt: TGTGCCAGCAGCGCATCAGGGGGCGCGTCCAATGAGCAGTTCTTC; cdr3_aa: CASSASGGASNEQFF
v_call: TRBV7-3; d_call: TRBD1; j_call: TRBJ2-5; clone_size: many; cdr3_nt: TGTGCCAGCAGCGTAACAGGGGCTGAGACCCAGTACTTC; cdr3_aa: CASSVTGAETQYF
v_call: TRBV10-3; d_call: TRBD1; j_call: TRBJ2-6; clone_size: .; cdr3_nt: TGTGCCATCAGTGAGGGACAGGCTTTTACGAGCTCTGGGGCCAACGTCCTGACTTTC; cdr3_aa: CAISEGQAFTSSGANVLTF
v_call: TRBV11-2; d_call: .; j_call: TRBJ2-5; clone_size: many; cdr3_nt: TGTGCCAGCAGCGGACCTCGCGGGGACCGCCTGGAGACCCAGTACTTC; cdr3_aa: CASSGPRGDRLETQYF
v_call: TRBV28; d_call: TRBD1; j_call: TRBJ2-1; clone_size: many; cdr3_nt: TGTGCCAGCAGTTTACTGACAGGGGGCAATGAGCAGTTCTTC; cdr3_aa: CASSLLTGGNEQFF
v_call: TRBV6-1; d_call: TRBD1; j_call: TRBJ1-5; clone_size: .; cdr3_nt: TGTGCCAGCAGCGTACTCCGGGACAGCAGAGATCGGCCCCAGCATTTT; cdr3_aa: CASSVLRDSRDRPQHF
v_call: TRBV12-3/TRBV12-4; d_call: .; j_call: TRBJ2-1; clone_size: many; cdr3_nt: TGTGCCAGCAGTTTTCGGGGGTCTAGCAATGAGCAGTTCTTC; cdr3_aa: CASSFRGSSNEQFF
v_call: TRBV7-3; d_call: TRBD2; j_call: TRBJ2-1; clone_size: few; cdr3_nt: TGTGCCAGCAGCTCAGGACTAAGCGGGAGGTACAATGAGCAGTTCTTC; cdr3_aa: CASSSGLSGRYNEQFF
v_call: TRBV20-1; d_call: .; j_call: TRBJ2-7; clone_size: many; cdr3_nt: TGCAGTGCTAGAGAGTGGGCACTGCCTCCCTACGAGCAGTACTTC; cdr3_aa: CSAREWALPPYEQYF